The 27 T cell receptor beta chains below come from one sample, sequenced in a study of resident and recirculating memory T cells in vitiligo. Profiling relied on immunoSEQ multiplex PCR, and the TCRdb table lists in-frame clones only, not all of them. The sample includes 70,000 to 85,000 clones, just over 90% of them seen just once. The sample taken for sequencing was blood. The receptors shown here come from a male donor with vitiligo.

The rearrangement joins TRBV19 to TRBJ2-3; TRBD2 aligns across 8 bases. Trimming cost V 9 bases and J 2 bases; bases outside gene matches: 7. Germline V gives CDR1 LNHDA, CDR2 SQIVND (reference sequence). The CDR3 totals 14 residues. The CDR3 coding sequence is TGTGCCAGCAGAGCGGGGGTACTCACAGATACGCAGTATTTT. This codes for CASRAGVLTDTQYF.

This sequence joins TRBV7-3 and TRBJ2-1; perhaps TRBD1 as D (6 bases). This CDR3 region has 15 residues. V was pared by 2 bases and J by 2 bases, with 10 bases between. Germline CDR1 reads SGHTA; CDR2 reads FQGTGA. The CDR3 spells CASSLAGATYNEQFF. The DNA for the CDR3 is TGTGCCAGCAGCTTAGCAGGGGCTACCTACAATGAGCAGTTCTTC.

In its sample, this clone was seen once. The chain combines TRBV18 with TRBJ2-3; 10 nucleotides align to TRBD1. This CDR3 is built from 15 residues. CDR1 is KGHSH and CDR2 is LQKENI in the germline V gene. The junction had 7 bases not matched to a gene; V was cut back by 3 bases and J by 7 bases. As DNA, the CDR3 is TGTGCCAGCTCACCTGCCGGGACAGGGGCGAATACGCAGTATTTT. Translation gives CASSPAGTGANTQYF.

The chain's CDR3 is CASSPGGYEQYF. As DNA, the CDR3 is TGTGCCAGCAGCCCGGGGGGCTACGAGCAGTACTTC. The chain joins TRBV7-9 to TRBJ2-7; 7 nucleotides align to TRBD2. The V and J ends lost 5 bases and 3 bases, in that order; junction bases with no gene match: 1. CDR3 length: 12 residues. Germline V gene sequence: CDR1 SEHNR, CDR2 FQNEAQ (reference sequence).

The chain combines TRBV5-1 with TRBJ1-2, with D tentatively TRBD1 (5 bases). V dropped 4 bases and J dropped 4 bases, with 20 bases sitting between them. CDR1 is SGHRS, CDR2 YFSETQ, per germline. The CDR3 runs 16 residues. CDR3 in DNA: TGCGCCAGCAGCCTACTTGGTGACAGTTCCCTCTATGGCTACACCTTC. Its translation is CASSLLGDSSLYGYTF.

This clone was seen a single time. The CDR3 loop reads CASSRDRASEQYF. CDR3 bases: TGCGCCAGCAGCCGGGACAGGGCGAGCGAGCAGTACTTC. This chain joins TRBV4-1 and TRBJ2-7; TRBD1 agrees at 9 bases. Trimming removed 4 bases from V and 6 bases from J; junction bases left unmatched: 4. Germline lookup yields CDR1 MGHRA and CDR2 YSYEKL. The CDR3 contains 13 residues.

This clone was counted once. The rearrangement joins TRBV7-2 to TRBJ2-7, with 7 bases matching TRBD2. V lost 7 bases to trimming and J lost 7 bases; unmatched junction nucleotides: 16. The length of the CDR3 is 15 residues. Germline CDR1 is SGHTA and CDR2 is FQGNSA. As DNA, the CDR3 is TGTGCCAGCACCGGGGGGACGGCCCTAGGTTTGGAGCAGTACTTC. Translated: CASTGGTALGLEQYF.

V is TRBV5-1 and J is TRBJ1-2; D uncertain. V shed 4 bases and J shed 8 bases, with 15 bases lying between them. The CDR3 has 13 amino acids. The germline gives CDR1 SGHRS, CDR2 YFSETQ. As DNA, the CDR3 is TGCGCCAGCAGCCCGGTCGGGAGTGCGGGCTACACCTTC. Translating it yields CASSPVGSAGYTF.

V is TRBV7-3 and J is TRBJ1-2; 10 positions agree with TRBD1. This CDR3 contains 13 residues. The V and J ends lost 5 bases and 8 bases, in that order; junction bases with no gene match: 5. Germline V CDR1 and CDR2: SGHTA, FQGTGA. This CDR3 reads CASSPTGGVGYTF. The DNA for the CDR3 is TGTGCCAGCAGCCCGACAGGGGGCGTAGGCTACACCTTC.

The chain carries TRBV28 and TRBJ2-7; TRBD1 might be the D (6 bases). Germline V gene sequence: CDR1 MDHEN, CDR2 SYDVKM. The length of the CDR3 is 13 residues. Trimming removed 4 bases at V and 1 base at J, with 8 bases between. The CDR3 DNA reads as TGTGCCAGCAGTTCAGGACAGTCCTACGAGCAGTACTTC. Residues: CASSSGQSYEQYF.

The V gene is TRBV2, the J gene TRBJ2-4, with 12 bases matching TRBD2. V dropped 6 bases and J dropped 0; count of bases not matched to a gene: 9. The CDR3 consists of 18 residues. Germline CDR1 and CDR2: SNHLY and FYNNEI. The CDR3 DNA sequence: TGTGCCAGCAGAGCTAGACTAGCGGGGGCCCTAGCCAAAAACATTCAGTACTTC. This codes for CASRARLAGALAKNIQYF.

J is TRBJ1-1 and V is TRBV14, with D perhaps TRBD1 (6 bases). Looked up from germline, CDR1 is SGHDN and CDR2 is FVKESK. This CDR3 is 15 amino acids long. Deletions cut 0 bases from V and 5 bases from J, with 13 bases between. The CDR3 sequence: CASSQELGAWTEAFF. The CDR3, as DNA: TGTGCCAGCAGCCAAGAACTGGGGGCTTGGACTGAAGCTTTCTTT.

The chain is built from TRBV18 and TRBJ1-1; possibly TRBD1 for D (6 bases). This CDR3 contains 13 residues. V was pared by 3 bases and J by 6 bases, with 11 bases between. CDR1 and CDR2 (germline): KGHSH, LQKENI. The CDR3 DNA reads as TGTGCCAGCTCACCGGGGGGGGCGGCTGAAGCTTTCTTT. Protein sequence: CASSPGGAAEAFF.

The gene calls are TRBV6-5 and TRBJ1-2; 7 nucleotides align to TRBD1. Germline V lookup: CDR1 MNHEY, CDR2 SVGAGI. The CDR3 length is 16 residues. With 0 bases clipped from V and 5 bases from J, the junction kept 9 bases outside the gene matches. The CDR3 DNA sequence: TGTGCCAGCAGTTACTCTGGGACAGAACTAGGTTATGGCTACACCTTC. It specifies CASSYSGTELGYGYTF.

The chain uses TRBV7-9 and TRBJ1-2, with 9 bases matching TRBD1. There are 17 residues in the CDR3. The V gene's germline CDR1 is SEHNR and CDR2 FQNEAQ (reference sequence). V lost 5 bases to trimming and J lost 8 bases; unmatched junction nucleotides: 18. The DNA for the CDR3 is TGTGCCAGCAGCCTAGGGGGGATTACAGGGGGCACCTCGGGCTACACCTTC. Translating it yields CASSLGGITGGTSGYTF.

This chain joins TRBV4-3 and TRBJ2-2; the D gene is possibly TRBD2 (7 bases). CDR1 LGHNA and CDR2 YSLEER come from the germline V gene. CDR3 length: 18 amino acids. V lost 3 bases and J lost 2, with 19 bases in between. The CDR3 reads CASSQDIGGGGNTGELFF. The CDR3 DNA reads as TGCGCCAGCAGCCAGGACATAGGAGGGGGGGGCAACACCGGGGAGCTGTTTTTT.

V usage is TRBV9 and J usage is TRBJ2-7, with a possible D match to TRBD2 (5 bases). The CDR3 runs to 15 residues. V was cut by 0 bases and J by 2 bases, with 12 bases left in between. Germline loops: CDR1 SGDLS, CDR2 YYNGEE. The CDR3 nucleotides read TGTGCCAGCAGCGTAGGGGGAAGCGGCGCCTACGAGCAGTACTTC. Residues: CASSVGGSGAYEQYF.

The CDR3 nucleotides read TGTGCCAGCAGTGATACCCCAGGGGGCAAGTACTTC. This sequence encodes CASSDTPGGKYF. The V call is TRBV6-1, the J call TRBJ2-7; 8 nucleotides agree with TRBD1. Germline CDR1 and CDR2: MNHNS and SASEGT. The V segment lost 3 bases and the J segment 11 bases; nucleotides outside the gene matches: 6. The CDR3 consists of 12 residues.

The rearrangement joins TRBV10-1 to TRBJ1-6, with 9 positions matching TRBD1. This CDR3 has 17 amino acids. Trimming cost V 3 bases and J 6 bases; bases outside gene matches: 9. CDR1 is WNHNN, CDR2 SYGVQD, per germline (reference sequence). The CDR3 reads CASSDALRDRVNSPLHF. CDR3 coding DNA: TGCGCCAGCAGTGACGCGTTACGGGACAGGGTTAATTCACCCCTCCACTTT.

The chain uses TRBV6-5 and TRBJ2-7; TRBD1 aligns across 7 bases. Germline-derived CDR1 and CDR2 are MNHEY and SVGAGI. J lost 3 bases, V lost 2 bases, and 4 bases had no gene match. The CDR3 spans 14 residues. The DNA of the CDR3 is TGTGCCAGCAGTTACGGACAGGAAGACTACGAGCAGTACTTC. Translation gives CASSYGQEDYEQYF.

In DNA, the CDR3 is TGTGCCAGCAGTGATCAGCGGGATGGCTACACCTTC. This codes for CASSDQRDGYTF. This chain connects TRBV2 to TRBJ1-2; D remains unclear. The CDR3 totals 12 residues. Trimming left V 3 bases short and J 6 bases short, with 8 bases between. Germline CDR1 is SNHLY and CDR2 is FYNNEI.

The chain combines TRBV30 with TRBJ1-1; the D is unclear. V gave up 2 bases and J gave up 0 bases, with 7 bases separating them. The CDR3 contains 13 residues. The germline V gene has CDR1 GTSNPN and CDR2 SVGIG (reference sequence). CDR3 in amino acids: CAWSRAMNTEAFF. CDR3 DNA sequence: TGTGCCTGGAGTCGAGCCATGAACACTGAAGCTTTCTTT. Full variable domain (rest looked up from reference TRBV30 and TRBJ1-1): SQTIHQWPATLVQPVGSPLSLECTVEGTSNPNLYWYRQAAGRGLQLLFYSVGIGQISSEVPQNLSASRPQDRQFILSSKKLLLSDSGFYLCAWSRAMNTEAFFGQGTRLTVV.

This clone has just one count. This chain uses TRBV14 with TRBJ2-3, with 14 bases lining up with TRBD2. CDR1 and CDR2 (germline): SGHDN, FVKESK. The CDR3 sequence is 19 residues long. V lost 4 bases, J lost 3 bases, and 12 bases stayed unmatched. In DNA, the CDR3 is TGTGCCAGCAGCCCGAAGACTAGCGGGGGGGCCCTGTCGACAGATACGCAGTATTTT. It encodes CASSPKTSGGALSTDTQYF.

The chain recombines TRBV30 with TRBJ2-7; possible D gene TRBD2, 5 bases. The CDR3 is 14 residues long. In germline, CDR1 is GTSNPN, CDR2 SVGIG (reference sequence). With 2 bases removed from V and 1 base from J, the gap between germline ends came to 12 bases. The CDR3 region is CAWSIQAGSYEQYF. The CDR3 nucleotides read TGTGCCTGGAGTATCCAGGCGGGTTCCTACGAGCAGTACTTC.

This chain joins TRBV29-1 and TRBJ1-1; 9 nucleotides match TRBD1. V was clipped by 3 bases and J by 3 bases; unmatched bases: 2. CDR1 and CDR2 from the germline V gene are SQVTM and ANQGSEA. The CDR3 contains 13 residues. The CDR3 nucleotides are TGCAGCGTTGAGGGACAGGGCGACACTGAAGCTTTCTTT. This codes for CSVEGQGDTEAFF.

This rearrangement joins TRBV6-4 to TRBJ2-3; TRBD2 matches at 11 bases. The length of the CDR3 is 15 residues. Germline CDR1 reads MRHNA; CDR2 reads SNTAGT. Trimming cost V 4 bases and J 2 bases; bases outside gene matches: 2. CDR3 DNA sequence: TGTGCCAGCAGTGGTAGCGGGGGGGCCACAGATACGCAGTATTTT. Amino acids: CASSGSGGATDTQYF.

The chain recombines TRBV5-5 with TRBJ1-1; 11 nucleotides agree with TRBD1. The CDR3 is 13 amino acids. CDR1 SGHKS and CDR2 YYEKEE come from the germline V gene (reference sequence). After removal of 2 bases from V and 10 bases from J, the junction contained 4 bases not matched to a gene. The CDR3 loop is CASSLPDRGRAFF. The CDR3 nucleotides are TGTGCCAGCAGCTTACCGGACAGGGGGCGAGCTTTCTTT.